The next 6 T cell receptor beta chains were all read from a single sample in a study of cytomegalovirus exposure and HLA in healthy donors. The protocol was immunoSEQ multiplex PCR, while the TCRdb copy is restricted to in-frame clones and leaves out a portion. The data show approximately 59,000 clones, with approximately 92% seen just once and about 5% held by the top ten. The sample was PBMCs. Receptor source: a man between 18 and 29 years old in good health and CMV-seropositive.

The CDR3 nucleotides are TGTGCCAGCAGTTTATCTCGGACAGGGAACTACGAGCAGTACTTC. It encodes CASSLSRTGNYEQYF. The rearrangement joins TRBV27 to TRBJ2-7; 8 positions agree with TRBD1. The CDR3 is 15 residues long. V lost 0 bases and J lost 3; bases outside the gene matches: 4. In germline, CDR1 is MNHEY, CDR2 SMNVEV (reference sequence).

The chain links TRBV30 to TRBJ2-7; 7 bases align to TRBD2. The CDR3 length is 11 residues. Trimming cost V 4 bases and J 8 bases; bases outside gene matches: 5. CDR1 and CDR2 (germline): GTSNPN, SVGIG (reference sequence). In nucleotides, the CDR3 is TGTGCCTGGAAAGGCGGGAGCAAGCAGTACTTC. Amino acids: CAWKGGSKQYF.

This clone was observed once. The gene calls are TRBV11-2 and TRBJ2-7, with TRBD2 matching 8 bases. The V gene end was trimmed by 3 bases and the J gene end by 2 bases; junction bases not matched to a gene: 0. The germline CDR1 and CDR2 sequences are SGHAT and FQNNGV. The CDR3 sequence is 13 residues long. The CDR3 loop is CASSLREAYEQYF. The CDR3 DNA sequence: TGTGCCAGCAGCTTGCGGGAGGCCTACGAGCAGTACTTC.

CDR3 sequence reads: CASSPSIRQGSSTDTQYF. The CDR3, as DNA: TGTGCCAGCAGTCCCAGTATTAGACAGGGTTCTAGCACAGATACGCAGTATTTT. V gene TRBV2 combines with J gene TRBJ2-3, with 7 bases aligning to TRBD1. This CDR3 is 18 amino acids long. The J segment lost 0 bases and the V segment lost 5 bases, leaving 14 bases of the junction unmatched. Germline loops: CDR1 SNHLY, CDR2 FYNNEI.

The chain combines TRBV28 with TRBJ1-1; D unclear. CDR3 length: 13 residues. From germline, CDR1 is MDHEN and CDR2 SYDVKM. Deletions cut 8 bases from V and 6 bases from J, with 16 bases between. DNA for the CDR3: TGTGCCAGCGTTGAGGATCTGGTAGCTGAAGCTTTCTTT. Its protein is CASVEDLVAEAFF.

The rearrangement uses TRBV5-1 and TRBJ2-3; 14 nucleotides line up with TRBD2. Germline trimming cut 2 bases from V and 5 bases from J; bases unmatched to any gene: 10. The CDR3 is 18 residues long. Germline assignment: CDR1 SGHRS and CDR2 YFSETQ. CDR3 sequence: CASSFGLAGGPGGDTQYF. The CDR3 DNA reads as TGCGCCAGCAGCTTCGGACTAGCGGGAGGCCCTGGTGGAGATACGCAGTATTTT.